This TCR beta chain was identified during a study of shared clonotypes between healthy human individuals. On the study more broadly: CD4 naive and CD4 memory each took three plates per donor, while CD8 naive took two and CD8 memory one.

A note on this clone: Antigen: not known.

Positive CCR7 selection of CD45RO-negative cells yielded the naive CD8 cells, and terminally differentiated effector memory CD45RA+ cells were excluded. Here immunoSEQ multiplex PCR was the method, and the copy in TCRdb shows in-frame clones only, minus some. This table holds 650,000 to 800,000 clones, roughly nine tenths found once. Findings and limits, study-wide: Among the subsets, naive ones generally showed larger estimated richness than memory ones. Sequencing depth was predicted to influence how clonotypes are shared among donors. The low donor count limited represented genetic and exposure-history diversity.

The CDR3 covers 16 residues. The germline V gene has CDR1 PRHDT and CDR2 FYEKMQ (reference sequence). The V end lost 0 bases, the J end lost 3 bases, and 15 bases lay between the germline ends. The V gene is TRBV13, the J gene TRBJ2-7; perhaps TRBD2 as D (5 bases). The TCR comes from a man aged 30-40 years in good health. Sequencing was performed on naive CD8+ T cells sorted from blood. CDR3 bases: TGTGCCAGCAGCTTAGGCCAAGAGGGAGTCGGCTACGAGCAGTACTTC. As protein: CASSLGQEGVGYEQYF. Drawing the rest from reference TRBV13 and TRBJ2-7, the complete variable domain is AAGVIQSPRHLIKEKRETATLKCYPIPRHDTVYWYQQGPGQDPQFLISFYEKMQSDKGSIPDRFSAQQFSDYHSELNMSSLELGDSALYFCASSLGQEGVGYEQYFGPGTRLTVT.